A selection of T cell receptor beta chains follows, all from one sample in a study of cytomegalovirus exposure and HLA in healthy donors. Data came from immunoSEQ multiplex PCR; TCRdb stores just in-frame clones and leaves some out. There are some 150,000 clones in the sample; about 71% occur only once, and under 3.5% lies in the top ten. Sequenced material: PBMCs. Receptor source: a woman under 40 in good health and CMV-seronegative. CDR3s include the opening cysteine and the closing phenylalanine or tryptophan. Fields, in order: J gene, clone size, V gene, D gene, CDR3 DNA, CDR3 protein. The D gene is left open where the match is weak. Clone size is shown for a subset of rows, as once, few, many or a class of expanded clone.

j_call: TRBJ2-7
clone_size: few
v_call: TRBV5-6
d_call: TRBD2
cdr3_nt: TGTGCCAGCAGCCGTGGACTAGCGGGCTTTTCAACCAACTACGAGCAGTACTTC
cdr3_aa: CASSRGLAGFSTNYEQYF

j_call: TRBJ1-1
clone_size: -
v_call: TRBV6-5
d_call: -
cdr3_nt: TGTGCCAGCAGTAGGGGGGGAACTGAAGCTTTCTTT
cdr3_aa: CASSRGGTEAFF

j_call: TRBJ1-1
clone_size: -
v_call: TRBV30
d_call: -
cdr3_nt: TGTGCCTGGAGAGGGAGGACCGACACTGAAGCTTTCTTT
cdr3_aa: CAWRGRTDTEAFF

j_call: TRBJ2-7
clone_size: few
v_call: TRBV10-3
d_call: -
cdr3_nt: TGTGCCATCAGTGAAGGACGGGACTCCTACGAGCAGTACTTC
cdr3_aa: CAISEGRDSYEQYF

j_call: TRBJ2-5
clone_size: -
v_call: TRBV19
d_call: -
cdr3_nt: TGTGCCAGTAGTCCCCGTTTTGGAGGGGACCAAGAGACCCAGTACTTC
cdr3_aa: CASSPRFGGDQETQYF

j_call: TRBJ1-3
clone_size: -
v_call: TRBV9
d_call: -
cdr3_nt: TGTGCCAGCAGCCCTCAGGGTTCTGGAAACACCATATATTTT
cdr3_aa: CASSPQGSGNTIYF

j_call: TRBJ2-2
clone_size: -
v_call: TRBV28
d_call: TRBD1
cdr3_nt: TGTGCCAGCAGTTTCCACCGGGACAGGGGGACTGGGGAGCTGTTTTTT
cdr3_aa: CASSFHRDRGTGELFF

j_call: TRBJ2-1
clone_size: -
v_call: TRBV6-5
d_call: TRBD2
cdr3_nt: TGTGCCAGCAGTTTTACTAGCGGGGGGGGCAATGAGCAGTTCTTC
cdr3_aa: CASSFTSGGGNEQFF

j_call: TRBJ2-3
clone_size: -
v_call: TRBV6-6
d_call: -
cdr3_nt: TGTGCCAGCAGTTACACTGGAACAGGGCCAGCAGATACGCAGTATTTT
cdr3_aa: CASSYTGTGPADTQYF

j_call: TRBJ1-5
clone_size: -
v_call: TRBV18
d_call: -
cdr3_nt: TGTGCCAGCTCACCAGCACCCTATAGCAATCAGCCCCAGCATTTT
cdr3_aa: CASSPAPYSNQPQHF

j_call: TRBJ1-6
clone_size: -
v_call: TRBV5-1
d_call: -
cdr3_nt: TGCGCCAGCAGCTCGGCCGCAGGGTCTAACTCACCCCTCCACTTT
cdr3_aa: CASSSAAGSNSPLHF

j_call: TRBJ2-1
clone_size: -
v_call: TRBV7-9
d_call: -
cdr3_nt: TGTGCCAGCAGCTTAGGGGGAGTGGGTGAGCAGTTCTTC
cdr3_aa: CASSLGGVGEQFF

j_call: TRBJ1-5
clone_size: -
v_call: TRBV18
d_call: TRBD1
cdr3_nt: TGTGCCAGCAGATCCGGGACAGGGGTTCAGCCCCAGCATTTT
cdr3_aa: CASRSGTGVQPQHF

j_call: TRBJ2-1
clone_size: few
v_call: TRBV5-4
d_call: -
cdr3_nt: TGTGCCAGCAGCTTGGTATCAGGGAACAATGAGCAGTTCTTC
cdr3_aa: CASSLVSGNNEQFF

j_call: TRBJ2-5
clone_size: -
v_call: TRBV4-2
d_call: TRBD1
cdr3_nt: TGTGCCAGCAGCCCGTCGGGACAGGGGACAGAGACCCAGTACTTC
cdr3_aa: CASSPSGQGTETQYF

j_call: TRBJ2-7
clone_size: -
v_call: TRBV2
d_call: -
cdr3_nt: TGTGCCAGCAGTGAAGAGGGGCACGGCGAGCAGTACTTC
cdr3_aa: CASSEEGHGEQYF

j_call: TRBJ2-3
clone_size: few
v_call: TRBV5-4
d_call: TRBD1
cdr3_nt: TGTGCCAGCAGCCCAGCCCGACAGGGAAGGGGCACAGATACGCAGTATTTT
cdr3_aa: CASSPARQGRGTDTQYF

j_call: TRBJ1-1
clone_size: -
v_call: TRBV9
d_call: -
cdr3_nt: TGTGCCAGCAGCGTGGTTGCAGCTCCCCAAACAGCATTGAACACTGAAGCTTTCTTT
cdr3_aa: CASSVVAAPQTALNTEAFF

j_call: TRBJ2-3
clone_size: -
v_call: TRBV19
d_call: TRBD2
cdr3_nt: TGTGCCAGTAGTATCACTAGCGGGGGCCTGCAGTATTTT
cdr3_aa: CASSITSGGLQYF

j_call: TRBJ1-3
clone_size: -
v_call: TRBV15
d_call: TRBD1
cdr3_nt: TGTGCCACCAGCAGAGGGACAGGGGACAACACCATATATTTT
cdr3_aa: CATSRGTGDNTIYF

j_call: TRBJ1-1
clone_size: -
v_call: TRBV14
d_call: TRBD1
cdr3_nt: TGTGCCAGCAGCCAAGACCCTTACTTCGACAGGGCCGACACTGAAGCTTTCTTT
cdr3_aa: CASSQDPYFDRADTEAFF

j_call: TRBJ2-1
clone_size: once
v_call: TRBV25-1
d_call: TRBD1
cdr3_nt: TGTGCCAGCAGTCCTCGACAGGGTTCCTACAATGAGCAGTTCTTC
cdr3_aa: CASSPRQGSYNEQFF

j_call: TRBJ1-4
clone_size: -
v_call: TRBV6-1
d_call: -
cdr3_nt: TGTGCCAGCAGGGAGGGGTTATCGACTAATGAAAAACTGTTTTTT
cdr3_aa: CASREGLSTNEKLFF

j_call: TRBJ1-3
clone_size: -
v_call: TRBV2
d_call: -
cdr3_nt: TGTGCCAGCCATTCGGGACTAGATGGAAACACCATATATTTT
cdr3_aa: CASHSGLDGNTIYF

j_call: TRBJ2-1
clone_size: -
v_call: TRBV27
d_call: -
cdr3_nt: TGTGCCAGCACCGCAACAGGTACTGATGGGCAGTTCTTC
cdr3_aa: CASTATGTDGQFF

j_call: TRBJ2-7
clone_size: -
v_call: TRBV5-6
d_call: TRBD2
cdr3_nt: TGTGCCAGCAGCCGCTTTGGGGGACTAGCGGACTCCTACGAGCAGTACTTC
cdr3_aa: CASSRFGGLADSYEQYF

j_call: TRBJ1-1
clone_size: -
v_call: TRBV7-9
d_call: -
cdr3_nt: TGTGCCAGCAGCCGCGTGGTAAACACTGAAGCTTTCTTT
cdr3_aa: CASSRVVNTEAFF

j_call: TRBJ2-7
clone_size: -
v_call: TRBV27
d_call: TRBD1
cdr3_nt: TGTGCCAGCACTGATAGATATGGGGACAGGGGGCGGTACGAGCAGTACTTC
cdr3_aa: CASTDRYGDRGRYEQYF

j_call: TRBJ2-5
clone_size: -
v_call: TRBV7-2
d_call: -
cdr3_nt: TGTGCCAGCAGCTTAGAACAGGGAGGGGAGACCCAGTACTTC
cdr3_aa: CASSLEQGGETQYF

j_call: TRBJ2-2
clone_size: -
v_call: TRBV9
d_call: TRBD2
cdr3_nt: TGTGCCAGCAGCGTAGACGGTAGCGGGGGGCCCCTTACCGGGGAGCTGTTTTTT
cdr3_aa: CASSVDGSGGPLTGELFF